What follows are 15 T cell receptor beta chains derived from one specimen sequenced in a study of vaccination and CD4 T cells after COVID-19. Treatment reported: approximately 9-day PBMC culture with coronavirus spike peptide pools or control peptides (ViraFEST assay). Their antigens are not known. Oncomine TCR Beta short-read sequencing was applied to DNA from cultured CD4+ T cells. Via MiXCR, TCRdb re-called the PCR reads, giving one row per CDR3 protein. The sample includes approximately 15,000 distinct CDR3 sequences, about a fifth of them seen just once. The sequencing here drew on CD4+ T cells from blood, cultured in vitro, taken before SARS-CoV-2 vaccination. The origin of the receptors is a human donor who received a COVID-19 vaccine.

V is TRBV7-2 and J is TRBJ1-2; D possibly corresponds to TRBD1 (5 bases). Looked up from germline, CDR1 is SGHTA and CDR2 is FQGNSA. Trimming pared 2 bases from V and 8 bases from J, leaving 18 bases between. There are 15 residues in the CDR3. This CDR3 reads CASSLKRVRVGGYTF. The CDR3 nucleotides read TGTGCCAGCAGCTTAAAACGGGTCAGGGTAGGGGGCTACACCTTC.

CDR3 DNA: TGTGCCAGCAGTGGGGAGGGAATCGGCACTGAAGCTTTCTTT. Residues: CASSGEGIGTEAFF. This chain joins TRBV2 and TRBJ1-1; unclear D gene. Germline V gene lookup returns CDR1 SNHLY and CDR2 FYNNEI. V was pared by 4 bases and J by 4 bases, with 13 bases between. The CDR3 length is 14 residues. Full variable domain (rest looked up from reference TRBV2 and TRBJ1-1): EPEVTQTPSHQVTQMGQEVILRCVPISNHLYFYWYRQILGQKVEFLVSFYNNEISEKSEIFDDQFSVERPDGSNFTLKIRSTKLEDSAMYFCASSGEGIGTEAFFGQGTRLTVV.

The chain uses TRBV12-3 or TRBV12-4 and TRBJ1-1; the D is unclear. Trimming took 0 bases from V and 0 from J, leaving 11 bases between them. The CDR3 length is 16 residues. CDR3 region: CASSLALASMNTEAFF. The CDR3 DNA is TGTGCCAGCAGTTTAGCGCTGGCCAGCATGAACACTGAAGCTTTCTTT.

In its sample, this clonotype was seen a few times. V usage is TRBV6-4 and J usage is TRBJ2-2; 10 bases line up with TRBD2. The CDR3 covers 18 residues. Germline V CDR1 and CDR2: MRHNA, SNTAGT. Trimming at V came to 0 bases and at J to 7 bases, leaving 11 bases not matched to a gene. The CDR3 DNA is TGTGCCAGCAGTGACTCCCCACTTACTAGCGGGGTTAGCGGGGAGCTGTTTTTT. Translating gives CASSDSPLTSGVSGELFF.

The CDR3 sequence is CASSEISRGSGNTIYF. The CDR3 DNA reads as TGTGCCAGCAGTGAAATCTCAAGGGGATCTGGAAACACCATATATTTT. This sequence joins TRBV6-1 and TRBJ1-3; a weak D match, TRBD1 (5 bases). The CDR3 has 16 amino acids. Germline lookup yields CDR1 MNHNS and CDR2 SASEGT. The V gene lost 2 bases and the J gene lost 1 base, with 12 bases spanning the gap.

By its share, this clonotype is medium-sized (0.01 to 0.1%). CDR3 region: CSARLTGYLGNTIYF. In nucleotides, the CDR3 is TGCAGTGCTAGGTTGACAGGTTACCTTGGAAACACCATATATTTT. The chain combines TRBV20-1 with TRBJ1-3; tentatively, D is TRBD1 (6 bases). CDR1 DFQATT and CDR2 SNEGSKA come from the germline V gene (reference sequence). The CDR3 spans 15 residues. Trimming took off 3 bases at V and 3 bases at J, with 15 bases between the two ends.

V is TRBV30 and J is TRBJ1-5, with 7 nucleotides matching TRBD1. The germline CDR1 and CDR2 sequences are GTSNPN and SVGIG (reference sequence). The CDR3 loop spans 13 amino acids. The trim removed 3 bases at V and 12 bases at J, leaving 11 bases unmatched. The CDR3: CAWSLSKGGLQHF. The CDR3 region has the DNA TGTGCCTGGAGCCTTTCCAAAGGGGGCCTCCAGCATTTT.

This clonotype was seen only a few times. The chain links TRBV5-4 to TRBJ2-7, with D unresolved. Germline V gene data show CDR1 as SGHNT and CDR2 as YYREEE (reference sequence). V lost 4 bases to trimming and J lost 7 bases, with 9 bases between them. The CDR3 covers 11 residues. CDR3 protein: CASSAWREQYF. Here the CDR3 DNA reads TGTGCCAGCAGCGCTTGGCGTGAGCAGTACTTC.

The V call is TRBV25-1, the J call TRBJ1-6, with D unclear. V was clipped by 9 bases and J by 8 bases, with 14 bases between them. Germline V gene lookup returns CDR1 MGHDK and CDR2 SYGVNS. This CDR3 is 13 amino acids long. In DNA, the CDR3 is TGTGCCAGTAACAGTGGGCAGGATTCACCCCTCCACTTT. The encoded protein is CASNSGQDSPLHF.

The chain carries TRBV28 and TRBJ1-5; 8 bases fit TRBD1. The CDR3 length is 15 residues. Per germline, CDR1 MDHEN and CDR2 SYDVKM. The J segment lost 4 bases and the V segment lost 6 bases, leaving 8 bases of the junction unmatched. The CDR3 DNA is TGTGCCAGCAGACCGGACAGGGTGAGAAATCAGCCCCAGCATTTT. It specifies CASRPDRVRNQPQHF.

V and J are TRBV20-1 and TRBJ2-1; 12 bases line up with TRBD2. The length of the CDR3 is 11 residues. Germline CDR1 is DFQATT and CDR2 is SNEGSKA (reference sequence). The CDR3 sequence is CGLAGYNEQFF. Written as DNA, the CDR3 is TGCGGACTAGCGGGGTATAATGAGCAGTTCTTC.

V is TRBV12-3 or TRBV12-4 and J is TRBJ1-2; 7 positions match TRBD1. J was trimmed by 0 bases and V by 6 bases; bases with no gene match: 10. This CDR3 contains 16 residues. CDR3 DNA sequence: TGTGCCAGCAGACACACGACAGGGAGAGCTAACTATGGCTACACCTTC. Its protein is CASRHTTGRANYGYTF.

This clonotype was counted between two and nine times. The chain links TRBV19 to TRBJ2-5; 10 bases map to TRBD1. The junction had 9 bases not matched to a gene; V was cut back by 6 bases and J by 5 bases. The CDR3 spans 15 residues. CDR1 and CDR2 from the germline V gene are LNHDA and SQIVND (reference sequence). Here the CDR3 DNA reads TGTGCCAGTAGCAGGGACAGGGGCCCGATGGAGACCCAGTACTTC. Protein sequence: CASSRDRGPMETQYF. Looking up the rest from reference TRBV19 and TRBJ2-5 gives the full variable domain: DGGITQSPKYLFRKEGQNVTLSCEQNLNHDAMYWYRQDPGQGLRLIYYSQIVNDFQKGDIAEGYSVSREKKESFPLTVTSAQKNPTAFYLCASSRDRGPMETQYFGPGTRLLVL.

This clonotype has just a few counts. This chain uses TRBV20-1 with TRBJ2-7, with D tentatively TRBD1 or TRBD2 (5 bases each). The CDR3 length is 15 residues. From germline, CDR1 is DFQATT and CDR2 SNEGSKA (reference sequence). Trimming removed 0 bases from V and 5 bases from J, with 17 bases in between. CDR3 region: CSARDLGTGGHEQYF. CDR3 bases: TGCAGTGCTAGAGATCTGGGAACTGGGGGACACGAGCAGTACTTC.

The chain combines TRBV7-2 with TRBJ2-3, with no clear D. Trimming removed 3 bases from V and 2 bases from J, with 6 bases in between. This CDR3 comprises 13 residues. Germline CDR1 SGHTA, CDR2 FQGNSA. The CDR3 DNA reads TGTGCCAGCAGCTTGGGTCACACAGATACGCAGTATTTT. Translating gives CASSLGHTDTQYF.